A single sample gave rise to the 6 T cell receptor beta chains below, sequenced in a study of cytomegalovirus exposure and HLA in healthy donors. Primers for the PCR totalled 60 Vbeta and 13 Jbeta. Measured with immunoSEQ multiplex PCR; TCRdb has only the in-frame clones, and not every one. The data contain about 180,000 clones, under 80% of them singletons. What was sequenced was PBMCs. Receptors were obtained from a woman aged 30 to 39 in good health and CMV-seropositive.

Only a few counts were recorded for this clone. The chain couples TRBV4-1 to TRBJ2-3; 10 nucleotides line up with TRBD2. Germline V CDR1 and CDR2: MGHRA, YSYEKL. V shed 2 bases and J 1 base; nucleotides not matched to a gene: 15. CDR3 length: 20 amino acids. The CDR3 sequence is CASSQRQVVSGGTRTDTQYF. CDR3 in DNA: TGCGCCAGCAGCCAACGACAGGTCGTTAGCGGGGGGACCCGCACAGATACGCAGTATTTT.

This chain joins TRBV10-3 and TRBJ2-4, with TRBD1 identical over 12 bases. V shed 9 bases and J 8 bases; nucleotides not matched to a gene: 5. The germline V gene encodes CDR1 ENHRY and CDR2 SYGVKD. The CDR3 consists of 13 residues. CDR3: CAIKGQGAYIQYF. The CDR3 DNA sequence: TGTGCCATTAAGGGACAGGGGGCTTACATTCAGTACTTC.

J is TRBJ2-1 and V is TRBV23-1; D is ambiguous. TRBV23-1 is classed as an ORF, of uncertain function. The CDR3 consists of 12 residues. The V end was cut by 8 bases, the J end by 7 bases, with 12 bases between. CDR3 nucleotides: TGCGCCAGCTGCCTAGGAAGGAATGAGCAGTTCTTC. This translates into CASCLGRNEQFF.

The genes are TRBV30 and TRBJ1-2; D is possibly TRBD1 (6 bases). The CDR3 is made up of 14 amino acids. V lost 8 bases, J lost 10 bases, and 26 bases lay in between. Germline CDR1 GTSNPN, CDR2 SVGIG (reference sequence). The CDR3 loop reads CAGTRRGASPAYTF. The CDR3 bases are TGTGCCGGGACACGTAGGGGCGCGAGTCCAGCCTACACCTTC.

V is TRBV18 and J is TRBJ1-3; D perhaps matches TRBD1 (5 bases). Deletions cut 2 bases from V and 2 bases from J, with 10 bases between. The CDR3 totals 15 residues. Germline assignment: CDR1 KGHSH and CDR2 LQKENI. CDR3 amino acids: CASSPVREAGNTIYF. In DNA form, the CDR3 reads TGTGCCAGCTCACCAGTCAGGGAAGCTGGAAACACCATATATTTT. The full variable domain, in which reference TRBV18 and TRBJ1-3 provide the parts outside the CDR3, is NAGVMQNPRHLVRRRGQEARLRCSPMKGHSHVYWYRQLPEEGLKFMVYLQKENIIDESGMPKERFSAEFPKEGPSILRIQQVVRGDSAAYFCASSPVREAGNTIYFGEGSWLTVV.

The rearrangement links TRBV10-3 to TRBJ1-6; maybe TRBD1 (6 bases). This CDR3 region has 17 residues. V was trimmed by 0 bases and J by 4 bases, leaving 13 bases between them. Germline V lookup: CDR1 ENHRY, CDR2 SYGVKD. CDR3 residues: CAISESGRTGYNSPLHF. The CDR3 DNA reads as TGTGCCATCAGTGAGTCGGGTCGTACAGGGTATAATTCACCCCTCCACTTT.